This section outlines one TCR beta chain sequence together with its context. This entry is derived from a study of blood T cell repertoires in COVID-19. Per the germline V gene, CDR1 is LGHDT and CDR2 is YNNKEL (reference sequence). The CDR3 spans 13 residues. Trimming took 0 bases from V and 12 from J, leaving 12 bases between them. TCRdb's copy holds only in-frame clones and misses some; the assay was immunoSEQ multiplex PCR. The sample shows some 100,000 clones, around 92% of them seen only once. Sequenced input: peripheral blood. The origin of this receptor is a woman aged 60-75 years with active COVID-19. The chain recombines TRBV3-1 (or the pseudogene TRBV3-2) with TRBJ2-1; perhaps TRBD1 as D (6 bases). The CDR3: CASSQDRGGRQFF. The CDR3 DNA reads TGTGCCAGCAGCCAAGACAGGGGCGGACGGCAGTTCTTC.